This TCR beta chain was profiled in a study of human T cells and chemical hapten exposure. As to time point: pre-sensitization, week 0. Described treatment: therapeutic diphenylcyclopropenone sensitization with weekly scalp DPC. TCRdb processed the RACE reads anew with MiXCR; each CDR3 protein has one entry. The sample lists about 290,000 distinct CDR3 sequences, over 7.5% occurring once. Looked up from germline, CDR1 is DFQATT and CDR2 is SNEGSKA (reference sequence). With 6 bases removed from V and 2 bases from J, the gap between germline ends came to 8 bases. The CDR3 contains 12 residues. The source is a man in his late teens or twenties with alopecia areata. Some clones in this sample may be carry-over from other donors' samples. V usage is TRBV20-1 and J usage is TRBJ1-5; D ambiguous. The sequences come from whole blood, collected in connection with sensitization to the hapten diphenylcyclopropenone (DPC). This CDR3 reads CSAPYGNQPQHF. As DNA, the CDR3 is TGCAGTGCCCCTTATGGCAATCAGCCCCAGCATTTT.